A selection of T cell receptor beta chains follows, all from one sample in a study of CD8 T cells in ankylosing spondylitis. MiXCR was run by TCRdb on the 5' RACE reads, yielding one entry per CDR3 protein. The sample records more than 150,000 distinct CDR3 sequences, around a sixth being singletons. The specimen sequenced was blood, either unsorted or a sorted T cell fraction (not recorded which). The receptors come from a male donor under 30 with ankylosing spondylitis or in good health (not recorded which). CDR3s include the opening cysteine and the closing phenylalanine or tryptophan. A D gene is named only where the DNA matches it firmly. A clone size is listed for some rows: how often the clone was seen (once, few, many), or a class if it is expanded.

>TRBV29-1|TRBD2|.|TRBJ2-3
CSVDLAGVASDTQYF
TGCAGCGTTGATCTAGCGGGAGTGGCTTCAGATACGCAGTATTTT
>TRBV20-1|.|few|TRBJ2-1
CSALDPRETNEQFF
TGCAGTGCGCTAGACCCCAGGGAGACCAATGAGCAGTTCTTC
>TRBV12-3/TRBV12-4|TRBD1|.|TRBJ1-1
CASSLRMGQGEAFF
TGTGCCAGCAGTTTGAGGATGGGACAGGGGGAAGCTTTCTTT
>TRBV5-1|.|many|TRBJ2-5
CASSLWGVETQYF
TGCGCCAGCAGCTTGTGGGGGGTGGAGACCCAGTACTTC
>TRBV20-1|.|many|TRBJ2-1
CSASLQGRYNEQFF
TGCAGTGCTAGCTTGCAGGGGCGGTACAATGAGCAGTTCTTC
>TRBV15|TRBD2|many|TRBJ2-1
CATSGRLARTYNEQFF
TGTGCCACCAGCGGGAGACTAGCGCGAACCTACAATGAGCAGTTCTTC
>TRBV10-2|.|few|TRBJ1-2
CASRSGSPRGYTF
TGCGCCAGCAGGTCCGGGTCCCCAAGAGGCTACACCTTC
>TRBV24-1|TRBD1|many|TRBJ2-5
CATSDPPSTGVETQYF
TGTGCCACCAGTGACCCCCCCTCGACAGGGGTAGAGACCCAGTACTTC
>TRBV30|TRBD2|.|TRBJ2-5
CACTGTSGRSETQYF
TGTGCCTGTACCGGGACTAGCGGGAGGTCCGAGACCCAGTACTTC
>TRBV7-2|.|.|TRBJ2-5
CASSPRSEETQYF
TGTGCCAGCAGCCCCCGTAGCGAGGAGACCCAGTACTTC
>TRBV7-9|.|many|TRBJ1-1
CASSNSGGGTEAFF
TGTGCCAGCAGCAATAGCGGGGGGGGGACTGAAGCTTTCTTT
>TRBV19|.|.|TRBJ1-5
CASSERTDYSNQPQHF
TGTGCCAGTAGTGAACGGACGGATTATAGCAATCAGCCCCAGCATTTT
>TRBV5-5|.|.|TRBJ2-2
CASSLAGGMTGELFF
TGTGCCAGCAGCTTGGCTGGAGGGATGACCGGGGAGCTGTTTTTT
>TRBV5-1|.|.|TRBJ2-7
CASISGGEQYF
TGCGCCAGCATATCCGGGGGCGAGCAGTACTTC
>TRBV18|.|.|TRBJ1-1
CASSPRTENTEAFF
TGTGCCAGCTCACCCAGGACAGAAAACACTGAAGCTTTCTTT
>TRBV7-2|.|many|TRBJ2-7
CASSLGGAPGYEQYF
TGTGCCAGCAGCTTAGGGGGGGCGCCTGGCTACGAGCAGTACTTC
>TRBV27|.|many|TRBJ2-3
CASSPIIRQTTQYF
TGTGCCAGCAGTCCTATTATTCGGCAGACTACGCAGTATTTT
>TRBV4-1|.|.|TRBJ2-1
CASSPVPLQGNEQFF
TGCGCCAGCAGCCCGGTTCCTCTCCAAGGAAATGAGCAGTTCTTC
>TRBV20-1|TRBD1|many|TRBJ1-5
CSANLQGAQGNQPQHF
TGCAGTGCTAATCTACAGGGGGCGCAGGGCAATCAGCCCCAGCATTTT
>TRBV9|TRBD1|many|TRBJ1-6
CASSLGGLSPLHF
TGTGCCAGCAGCTTAGGGGGCCTATCACCCCTCCACTTT